This TCR beta chain was identified during a study of response to subunit inactivated influenza vaccine (dated by TCRdb to 2016 to 2019). Background for the entire study: The study used deep quantitative T cell receptor repertoire profiling to track responses to a trivalent subunit inactivated influenza vaccine.

As concerns this clonotype: This clone's antigen is unknown. No quality values exist for individual bases; no much larger clone is one base distant.

The CDR3 runs 16 residues from the cysteine to the phenylalanine. Only CDR3 DNA remains: 48 bases, in frame from the first base. CDR1 and CDR2, per the germline V gene, are SGHDT and YYEEEE. Unmatched junction bases come to 7, with V trimmed by 4 bases and J by 1 base. What the work shows at the level of the full study, not this receptor alone: It was suggested by the authors that each seasonal influenza vaccination may recruit only a limited number of new T cells.

Library method: RT-PCR. Instrument on record: Illumina HiSeq 2500. In TCRdb, the public reads were trimmed at Q25 with fastp and aligned with MiXCR, with productive beta chains retained. CDR3 protein duplicates are merged, each entry listing the most common genes and DNA. The sample contains around 580,000 distinct CDR3 sequences, 14% of them found a single time. The ten largest account for around 10% of the sample. This sequence uses TRBV5-6 and TRBJ2-1; TRBD1 fits 8 bases in the junction. This receptor was identified in a man aged 50 to 59 who received an inactivated influenza vaccine. Donor details come from another sample of the same person, matched by shared clones. The specimen comprised PBMCs from blood, sampled 11 to 12 days after vaccination. DNA sequence: TGTGCCAGCAGCGCACGCGACAGGGGATCCTACAATGAGCAGTTCTTC. It specifies CASSARDRGSYNEQFF.